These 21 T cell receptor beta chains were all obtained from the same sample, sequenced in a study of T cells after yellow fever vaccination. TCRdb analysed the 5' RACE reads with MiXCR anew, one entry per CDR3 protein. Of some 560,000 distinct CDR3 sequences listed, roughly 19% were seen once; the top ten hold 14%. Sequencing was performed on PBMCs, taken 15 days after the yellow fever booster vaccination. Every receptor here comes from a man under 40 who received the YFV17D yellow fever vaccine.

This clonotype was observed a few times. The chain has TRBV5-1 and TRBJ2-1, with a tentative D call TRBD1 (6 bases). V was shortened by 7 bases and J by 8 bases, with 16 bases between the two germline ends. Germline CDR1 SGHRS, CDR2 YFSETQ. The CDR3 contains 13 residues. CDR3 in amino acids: CASGTNREHEQFF. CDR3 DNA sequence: TGCGCCAGCGGGACGAACAGGGAACATGAGCAGTTCTTC.

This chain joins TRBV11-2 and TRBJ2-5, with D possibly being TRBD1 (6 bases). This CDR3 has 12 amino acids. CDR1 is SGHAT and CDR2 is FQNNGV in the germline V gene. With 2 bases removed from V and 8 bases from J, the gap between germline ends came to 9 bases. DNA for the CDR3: TGTGCCAGCAGCTTATTACAGGGAACCCAGTACTTC. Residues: CASSLLQGTQYF.

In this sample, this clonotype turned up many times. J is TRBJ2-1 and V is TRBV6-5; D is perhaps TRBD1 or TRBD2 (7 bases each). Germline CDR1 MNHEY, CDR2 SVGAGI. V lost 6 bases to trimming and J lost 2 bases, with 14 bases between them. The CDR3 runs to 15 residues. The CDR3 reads CASSAGGGTYNEQFF. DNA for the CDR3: TGTGCCAGCAGCGCAGGGGGGGGAACCTACAATGAGCAGTTCTTC.

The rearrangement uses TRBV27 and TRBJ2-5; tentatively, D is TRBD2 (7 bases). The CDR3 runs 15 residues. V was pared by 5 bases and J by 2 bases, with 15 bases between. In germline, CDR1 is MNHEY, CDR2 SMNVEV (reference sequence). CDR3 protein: CASSPSGGPQETQYF. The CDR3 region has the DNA TGTGCCAGCAGTCCGTCCGGGGGGCCTCAAGAGACCCAGTACTTC.

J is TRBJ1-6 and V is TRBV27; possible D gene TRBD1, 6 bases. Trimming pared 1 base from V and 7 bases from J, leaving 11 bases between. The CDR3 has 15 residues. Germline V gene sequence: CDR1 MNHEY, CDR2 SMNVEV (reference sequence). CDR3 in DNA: TGTGCCAGCAGTTTATGGGGGGCCGCAAATTCACCCCTCCACTTT. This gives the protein CASSLWGAANSPLHF.

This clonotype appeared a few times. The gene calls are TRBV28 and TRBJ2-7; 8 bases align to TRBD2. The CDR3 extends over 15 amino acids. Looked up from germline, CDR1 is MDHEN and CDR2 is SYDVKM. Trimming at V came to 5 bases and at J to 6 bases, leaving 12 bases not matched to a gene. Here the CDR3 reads CASSPLRGGMAEQYF. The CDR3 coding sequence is TGTGCCAGCAGTCCGCTACGGGGGGGGATGGCCGAGCAGTACTTC.

The CDR3, as DNA: TGTGCCAGCAGCCAGCCGCAGGGGGCCTACGAGCAGTACTTC. Residues: CASSQPQGAYEQYF. The chain is built from TRBV3-1 and TRBJ2-7; 7 nucleotides match TRBD1. Per germline, CDR1 LGHDT and CDR2 YNNKEL (reference sequence). V lost 3 bases to trimming and J lost 2 bases; unmatched junction nucleotides: 4. CDR3 length: 14 amino acids.

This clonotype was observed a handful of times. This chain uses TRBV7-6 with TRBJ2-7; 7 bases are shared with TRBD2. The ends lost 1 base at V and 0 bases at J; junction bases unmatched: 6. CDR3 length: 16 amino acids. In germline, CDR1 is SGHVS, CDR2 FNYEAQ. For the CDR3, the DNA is TGTGCCAGCAGCTTAGTTTTTGAGCGGGACTCCTACGAGCAGTACTTC. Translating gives CASSLVFERDSYEQYF.

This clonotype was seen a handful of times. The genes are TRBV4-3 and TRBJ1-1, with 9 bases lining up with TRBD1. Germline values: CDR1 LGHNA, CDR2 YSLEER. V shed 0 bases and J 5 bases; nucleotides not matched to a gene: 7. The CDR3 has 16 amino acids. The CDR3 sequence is CASSQDWTGVKTEAFF. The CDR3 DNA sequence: TGCGCCAGCAGCCAAGATTGGACAGGGGTAAAGACTGAAGCTTTCTTT.

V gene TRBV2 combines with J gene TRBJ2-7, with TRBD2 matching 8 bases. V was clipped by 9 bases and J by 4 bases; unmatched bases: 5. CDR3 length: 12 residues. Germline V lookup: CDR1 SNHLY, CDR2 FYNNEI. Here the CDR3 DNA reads TGTGCCAGTGCAGCGGGAGCTTACGAGCAGTACTTC. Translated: CASAAGAYEQYF.

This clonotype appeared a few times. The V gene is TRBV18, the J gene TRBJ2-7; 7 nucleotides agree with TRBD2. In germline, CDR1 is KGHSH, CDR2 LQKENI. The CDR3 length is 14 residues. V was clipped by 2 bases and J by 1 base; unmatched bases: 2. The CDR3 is CASSPFSGSYEQYF. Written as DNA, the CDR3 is TGTGCCAGCTCACCATTTAGCGGGTCCTACGAGCAGTACTTC.

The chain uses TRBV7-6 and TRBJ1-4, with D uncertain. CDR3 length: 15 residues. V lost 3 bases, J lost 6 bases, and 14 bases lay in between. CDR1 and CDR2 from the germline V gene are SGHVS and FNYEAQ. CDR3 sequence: CASSFPGGEDEKLFF. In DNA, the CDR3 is TGTGCCAGCAGCTTTCCGGGCGGTGAGGATGAAAAACTGTTTTTT.

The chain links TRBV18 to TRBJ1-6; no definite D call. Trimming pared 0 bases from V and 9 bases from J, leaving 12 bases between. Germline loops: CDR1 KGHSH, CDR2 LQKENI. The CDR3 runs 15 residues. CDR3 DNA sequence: TGTGCCAGCTCACCACCGGGATTGGGGAGTTCACCCCTCCACTTT. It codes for CASSPPGLGSSPLHF.

CDR3 amino acids: CASSSGTSLDTQYF. In DNA, the CDR3 is TGTGCCAGCAGTAGCGGGACTAGCTTAGATACGCAGTATTTT. The V call is TRBV28, the J call TRBJ2-3; 9 positions match TRBD2. CDR1 is MDHEN, CDR2 SYDVKM, per germline. Unmatched junction bases numbered 5, after V lost 5 bases and J lost 5 bases. The CDR3 has 14 amino acids.

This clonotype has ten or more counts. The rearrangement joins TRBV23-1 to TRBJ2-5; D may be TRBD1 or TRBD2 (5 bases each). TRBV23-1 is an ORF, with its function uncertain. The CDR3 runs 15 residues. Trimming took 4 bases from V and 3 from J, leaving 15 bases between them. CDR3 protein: CASSRGFHPKETQYF. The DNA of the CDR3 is TGCGCCAGCAGTCGGGGGTTTCACCCAAAAGAGACCCAGTACTTC.

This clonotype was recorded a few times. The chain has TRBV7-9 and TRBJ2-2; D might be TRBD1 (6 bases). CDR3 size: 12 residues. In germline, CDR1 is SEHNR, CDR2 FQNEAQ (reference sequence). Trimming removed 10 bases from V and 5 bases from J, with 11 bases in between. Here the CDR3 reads CATGRGTGELFF. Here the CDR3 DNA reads TGTGCCACGGGCAGGGGAACCGGGGAGCTGTTTTTT. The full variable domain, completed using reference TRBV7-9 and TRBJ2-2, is DTGVSQNPRHKITKRGQNVTFRCDPISEHNRLYWYRQTLGQGPEFLTYFQNEAQLEKSRLLSDRFSAERPKGSFSTLEIQRTEQGDSAMYLCATGRGTGELFFGEGSRLTVL.

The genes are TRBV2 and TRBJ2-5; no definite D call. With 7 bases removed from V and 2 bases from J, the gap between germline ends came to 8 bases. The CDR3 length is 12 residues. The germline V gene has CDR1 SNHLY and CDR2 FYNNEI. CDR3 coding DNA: TGTGCCAGCACCGTGGAACAAGAGACCCAGTACTTC. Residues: CASTVEQETQYF.

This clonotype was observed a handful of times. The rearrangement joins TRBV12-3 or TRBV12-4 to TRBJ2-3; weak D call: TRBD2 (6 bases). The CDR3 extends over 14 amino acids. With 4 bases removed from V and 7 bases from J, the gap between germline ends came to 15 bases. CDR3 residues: CASSSSGSWNTQYF. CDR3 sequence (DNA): TGTGCCAGCAGTTCGTCCGGGAGTTGGAATACGCAGTATTTT.

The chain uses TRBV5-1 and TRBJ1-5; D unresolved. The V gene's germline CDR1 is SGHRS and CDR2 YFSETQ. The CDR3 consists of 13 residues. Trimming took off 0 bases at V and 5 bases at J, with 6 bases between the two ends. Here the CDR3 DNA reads TGCGCCAGCAGCTTGGCCCCGGATCAGCCCCAGCATTTT. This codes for CASSLAPDQPQHF.

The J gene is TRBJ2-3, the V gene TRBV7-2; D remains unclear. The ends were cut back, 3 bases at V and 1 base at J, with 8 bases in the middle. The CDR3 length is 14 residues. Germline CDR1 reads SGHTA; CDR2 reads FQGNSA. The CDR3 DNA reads TGTGCCAGCAGCTTGATGCCGCGCACAGATACGCAGTATTTT. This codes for CASSLMPRTDTQYF.

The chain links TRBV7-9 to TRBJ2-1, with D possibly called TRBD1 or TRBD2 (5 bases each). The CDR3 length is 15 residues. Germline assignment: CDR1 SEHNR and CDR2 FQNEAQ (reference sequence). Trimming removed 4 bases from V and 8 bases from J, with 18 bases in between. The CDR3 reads CASSSTGPSMHEQFF. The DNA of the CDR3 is TGTGCCAGCAGCTCAACGGGACCCAGTATGCATGAGCAGTTCTTC.